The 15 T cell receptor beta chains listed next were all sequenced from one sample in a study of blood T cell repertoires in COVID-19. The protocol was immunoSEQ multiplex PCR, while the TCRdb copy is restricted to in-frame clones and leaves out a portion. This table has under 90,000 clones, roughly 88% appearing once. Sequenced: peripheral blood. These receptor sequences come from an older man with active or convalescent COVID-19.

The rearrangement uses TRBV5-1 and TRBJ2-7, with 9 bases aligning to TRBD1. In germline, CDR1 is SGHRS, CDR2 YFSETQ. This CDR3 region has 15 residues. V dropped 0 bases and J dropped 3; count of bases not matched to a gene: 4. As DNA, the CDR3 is TGCGCCAGCAGCTTGGGGGGACAGGGAGGCTACGAGCAGTACTTC. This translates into CASSLGGQGGYEQYF.

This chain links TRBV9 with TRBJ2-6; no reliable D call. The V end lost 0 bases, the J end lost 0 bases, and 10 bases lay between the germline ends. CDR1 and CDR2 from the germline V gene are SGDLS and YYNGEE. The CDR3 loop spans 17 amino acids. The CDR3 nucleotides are TGTGCCAGCAGCGTAGGTGGAGTTTCCTCTGGGGCCAACGTCCTGACTTTC. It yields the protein CASSVGGVSSGANVLTF.

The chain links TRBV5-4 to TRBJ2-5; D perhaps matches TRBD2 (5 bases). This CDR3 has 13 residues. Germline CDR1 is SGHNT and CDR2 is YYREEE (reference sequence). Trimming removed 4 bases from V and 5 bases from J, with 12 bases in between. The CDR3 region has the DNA TGTGCCAGCAGCCCAAGGACTGTGGAGACCCAGTACTTC. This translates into CASSPRTVETQYF.

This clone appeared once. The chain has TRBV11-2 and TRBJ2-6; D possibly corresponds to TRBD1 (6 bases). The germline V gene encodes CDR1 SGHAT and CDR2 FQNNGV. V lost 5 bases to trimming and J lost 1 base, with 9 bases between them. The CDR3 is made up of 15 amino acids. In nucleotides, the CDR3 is TGTGCCAGCAGCACTACAGGGTCTGGGGCCAACGTCCTGACTTTC. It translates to CASSTTGSGANVLTF.

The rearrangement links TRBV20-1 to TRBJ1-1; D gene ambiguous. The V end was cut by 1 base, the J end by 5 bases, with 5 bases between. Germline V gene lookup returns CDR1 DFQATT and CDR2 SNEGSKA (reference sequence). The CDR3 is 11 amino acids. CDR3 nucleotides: TGCAGTGCTAGAGGAGGTACTGAAGCTTTCTTT. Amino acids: CSARGGTEAFF.

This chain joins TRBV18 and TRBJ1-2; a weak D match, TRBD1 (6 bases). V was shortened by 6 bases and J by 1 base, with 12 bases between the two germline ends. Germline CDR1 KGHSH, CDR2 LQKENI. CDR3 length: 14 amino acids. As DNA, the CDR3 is TGTGCCAGCTCCACCTCGGACAGTAACTATGGCTACACCTTC. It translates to CASSTSDSNYGYTF.

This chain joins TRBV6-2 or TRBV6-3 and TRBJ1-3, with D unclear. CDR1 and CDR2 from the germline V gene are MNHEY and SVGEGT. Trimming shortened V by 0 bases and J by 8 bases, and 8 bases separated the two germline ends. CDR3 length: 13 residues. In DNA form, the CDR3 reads TGTGCCAGCAGTTACTCGAGCCCGCACACCATATATTTT. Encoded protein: CASSYSSPHTIYF.

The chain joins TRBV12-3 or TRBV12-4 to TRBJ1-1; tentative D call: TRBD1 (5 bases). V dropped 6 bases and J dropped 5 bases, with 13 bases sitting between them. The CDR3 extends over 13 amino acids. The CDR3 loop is CASSLKRGTEAFF. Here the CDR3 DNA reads TGTGCCAGCAGCCTCAAACGGGGGACTGAAGCTTTCTTT.

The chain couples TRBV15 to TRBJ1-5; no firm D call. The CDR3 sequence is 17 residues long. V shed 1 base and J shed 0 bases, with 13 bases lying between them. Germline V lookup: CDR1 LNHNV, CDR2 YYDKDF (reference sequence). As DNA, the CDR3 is TGTGCCACCAGCAGAGGTGGACGGGAATATAGCAATCAGCCCCAGCATTTT. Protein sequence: CATSRGGREYSNQPQHF. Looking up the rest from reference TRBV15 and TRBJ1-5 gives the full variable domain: DAMVIQNPRYQVTQFGKPVTLSCSQTLNHNVMYWYQQKSSQAPKLLFHYYDKDFNNEADTPDNFQSRRPNTSFCFLDIRSPGLGDTAMYLCATSRGGREYSNQPQHFGDGTRLSIL.

In DNA form, the CDR3 reads TGTGCCAGCAGAACAGGTTTCGGCACCGGGGAGCTGTTTTTT. It yields the protein CASRTGFGTGELFF. This chain uses TRBV5-5 with TRBJ2-2; D may be TRBD1 (5 bases). In germline, CDR1 is SGHKS, CDR2 YYEKEE (reference sequence). Trimming stripped 5 bases from V and 4 bases from J, with 12 bases between. This CDR3 is built from 14 residues. Filled out from reference TRBV5-5 and TRBJ2-2, the complete variable domain reads DAGVTQSPTHLIKTRGQQVTLRCSPISGHKSVSWYQQVLGQGPQFIFQYYEKEERGRGNFPDRFSARQFPNYSSELNVNALLLGDSALYLCASRTGFGTGELFFGEGSRLTVL.

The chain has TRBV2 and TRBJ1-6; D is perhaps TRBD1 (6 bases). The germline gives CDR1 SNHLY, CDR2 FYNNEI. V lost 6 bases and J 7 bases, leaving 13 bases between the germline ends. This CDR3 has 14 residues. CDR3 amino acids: CASSTGLNNSPLHF. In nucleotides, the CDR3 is TGTGCCAGCAGCACAGGGCTAAACAATTCACCCCTCCACTTT.

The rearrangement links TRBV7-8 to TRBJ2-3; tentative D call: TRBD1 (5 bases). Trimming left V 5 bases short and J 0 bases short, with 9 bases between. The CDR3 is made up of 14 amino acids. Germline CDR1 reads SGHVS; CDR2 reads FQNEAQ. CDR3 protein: CASSPTVSTDTQYF. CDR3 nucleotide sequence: TGTGCCAGCAGCCCGACAGTTAGCACAGATACGCAGTATTTT. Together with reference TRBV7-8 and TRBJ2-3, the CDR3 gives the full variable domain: GAGVSQSPRYKVAKRGQDVALRCDPISGHVSLFWYQQALGQGPEFLTYFQNEAQLDKSGLPSDRFFAERPEGSVSTLKIQRTQQEDSAVYLCASSPTVSTDTQYFGPGTRLTVL.

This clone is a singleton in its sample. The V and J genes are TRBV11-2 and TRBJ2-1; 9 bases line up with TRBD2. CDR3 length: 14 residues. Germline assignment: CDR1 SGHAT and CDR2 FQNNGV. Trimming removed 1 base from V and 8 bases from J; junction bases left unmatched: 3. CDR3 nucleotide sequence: TGTGCCAGCAGCTTAGGCGGGGGGGCGCATGAGCAGTTCTTC. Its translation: CASSLGGGAHEQFF.

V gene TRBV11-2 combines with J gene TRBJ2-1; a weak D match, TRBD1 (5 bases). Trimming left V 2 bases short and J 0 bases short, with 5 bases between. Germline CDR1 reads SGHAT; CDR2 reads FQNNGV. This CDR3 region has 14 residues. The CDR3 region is CASSLQGSYNEQFF. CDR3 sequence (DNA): TGTGCCAGCAGCTTACAGGGCTCCTACAATGAGCAGTTCTTC.

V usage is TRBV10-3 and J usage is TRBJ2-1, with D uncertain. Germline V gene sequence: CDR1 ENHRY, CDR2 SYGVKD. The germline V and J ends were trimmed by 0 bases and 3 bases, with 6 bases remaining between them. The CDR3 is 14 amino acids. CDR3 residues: CAISESTFYNEQFF. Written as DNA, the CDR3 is TGTGCCATCAGTGAGTCTACATTCTACAATGAGCAGTTCTTC.